One sample yielded the 31 T cell receptor beta chains listed below, sequenced in a study of blood T cells in healthy people across ages. With a J-beta primer mix and a sample-barcoded 5' primer, a second PCR ran roughly 6 to 11 cycles. TCRdb reprocessed the 5' RACE reads with MiXCR, giving one entry per CDR3 protein. The sample shows around 900,000 distinct CDR3 sequences, just over 50% of them seen only once. The material sequenced was blood. The receptors were sampled from a woman aged 55-69 years in good health.

This clonotype was detected a few times. This rearrangement joins TRBV13 to TRBJ2-5; 7 nucleotides align to TRBD2. The CDR3 spans 17 residues. Germline-derived CDR1 and CDR2 are PRHDT and FYEKMQ (reference sequence). V gave up 3 bases and J gave up 5 bases; unmatched junction bases: 15. CDR3 in DNA: TGTGCCAGCAGCTTGGTGGCCACTAGCGTTAATTGGGAGACCCAGTACTTC. It encodes CASSLVATSVNWETQYF.

Only a few counts were recorded for this clonotype. One junction end disagrees with the germline gene, perhaps due to a read error. The DNA for the CDR3 is TGTGCCAGCAGTCAAGATCCATGGGTAGGGGGCGGCGAGACCCAGTACTTC. Protein: CASSQDPWVGGGETQYF. The gene calls are TRBV4-2 and TRBJ2-5; 7 bases fit TRBD1. CDR1 is LGHNA and CDR2 is YNFKEQ in the germline V gene. The CDR3 length is 17 residues.

The V gene is TRBV11-2, the J gene TRBJ2-3; no clear D gene. Germline V lookup: CDR1 SGHAT, CDR2 FQNNGV. The V gene lost 3 bases and the J gene lost 0 bases, with 13 bases spanning the gap. The CDR3 contains 16 residues. The CDR3, as DNA: TGTGCCAGCAGCTTCCGAGGCTCGATGAGCACAGATACGCAGTATTTT. Its protein is CASSFRGSMSTDTQYF.

The chain uses TRBV6-6 and TRBJ2-3; 14 nucleotides align to TRBD2. V lost 5 bases and J lost 3; bases outside the gene matches: 7. Germline V lookup: CDR1 MNHNY, CDR2 SVGAGI (reference sequence). The CDR3 extends over 17 amino acids. The CDR3 here is CASSPTSGRALTDTQYF. The CDR3 DNA sequence: TGTGCCAGCAGTCCGACTAGCGGGAGGGCCTTAACAGATACGCAGTATTTT.

The genes are TRBV2 and TRBJ1-1, with no clear D. V was clipped by 8 bases and J by 4 bases, with 14 bases between them. The CDR3 runs 13 residues. Germline V CDR1 and CDR2: SNHLY, FYNNEI. CDR3 DNA: TGTGCCAGCGGGGAACGGGAAAGCACTGAAGCTTTCTTT. Encoded protein: CASGERESTEAFF.

The genes are TRBV6-2 or TRBV6-3 and TRBJ2-3; the match to TRBD1 covers 7 bases. V dropped 0 bases and J dropped 0; count of bases not matched to a gene: 9. The CDR3 has 18 residues. Germline V gene data show CDR1 as MNHEY and CDR2 as SVGEGT. The CDR3 bases are TGTGCCAGCAGTTACTCGAAGGGGACAGCCGATAGCACAGATACGCAGTATTTT. It codes for CASSYSKGTADSTDTQYF.

The chain couples TRBV15 to TRBJ2-1, with D uncertain. Germline V CDR1 and CDR2: LNHNV, YYDKDF (reference sequence). The CDR3 is 13 residues long. Between the trimmed V and J ends, which lost 2 bases and 9 bases, there was a span of 11 bases. CDR3 loop: CATSRLGRVEQFF. The CDR3 bases are TGTGCCACCAGCAGATTGGGCAGAGTTGAGCAGTTCTTC.

The J gene is TRBJ2-1, the V gene TRBV6-1; 12 bases line up with TRBD2. The CDR3 totals 16 residues. J lost 9 bases, V lost 4 bases, and 10 bases had no gene match. CDR1 and CDR2 from the germline V gene are MNHNS and SASEGT. The DNA of the CDR3 is TGTGCCAGCAGTGGTTTAAGACTAGCGGGAGACCGTGAGCAGTTCTTC. It specifies CASSGLRLAGDREQFF.

This clonotype was detected only a few times. The chain carries TRBV6-2 or TRBV6-3 and TRBJ2-7, with a possible D match to TRBD2 (5 bases). This CDR3 region has 16 residues. Germline V gene sequence: CDR1 MNHEY, CDR2 SVGEGT. V was clipped by 0 bases and J by 0 bases, with 12 bases between them. The chain's CDR3 is CASSYSGRGFSYEQYF. In DNA, the CDR3 is TGTGCCAGCAGTTACTCTGGACGGGGTTTCTCCTACGAGCAGTACTTC.

The rearrangement uses TRBV12-3 or TRBV12-4 and TRBJ2-7; D perhaps matches TRBD2 (5 bases). Deletions cut 6 bases from V and 2 bases from J, with 11 bases between. CDR3 size: 13 residues. CDR3 sequence reads: CASSRTRTYEQYF. The DNA for the CDR3 is TGTGCCAGCAGCCGCACTAGGACCTACGAGCAGTACTTC.

The chain is built from TRBV9 and TRBJ2-1; TRBD2 matches at 12 bases. Germline V gene sequence: CDR1 SGDLS, CDR2 YYNGEE. The V and J ends lost 0 bases and 2 bases, in that order; junction bases with no gene match: 0. This CDR3 has 16 amino acids. The CDR3 loop reads CASSVASGRAYNEQFF. The CDR3, as DNA: TGTGCCAGCAGCGTAGCTAGCGGGAGGGCCTACAATGAGCAGTTCTTC.

The chain recombines TRBV12-3 or TRBV12-4 with TRBJ2-1; perhaps TRBD2 as D (7 bases). Trimming pared 4 bases from V and 8 bases from J, leaving 18 bases between. The CDR3 spans 15 residues. The CDR3 DNA follows: TGTGCCAGCAGTTCGGAAGGGGGAGGGATGGATGAGCAGTTCTTC. This gives the protein CASSSEGGGMDEQFF.

The chain combines TRBV4-3 with TRBJ1-2; 9 bases are shared with TRBD1. Looked up from germline, CDR1 is LGHNA and CDR2 is YSLEER. This CDR3 region has 15 residues. Trimming removed 5 bases from V and 6 bases from J; junction bases left unmatched: 10. CDR3 sequence (DNA): TGCGCCAGCAGCAAAGTGGACAGGGGATTTAATGGCTACACCTTC. This gives the protein CASSKVDRGFNGYTF.

This clonotype showed up just a few times. The rearrangement joins TRBV7-9 to TRBJ2-7; 7 nucleotides align to TRBD2. The J call may be in error: the DNA end matches TRBJ2-5 better. The CDR3 has 14 residues. Germline CDR1 SEHNR, CDR2 FQNEAQ (reference sequence). This CDR3 reads CASSLGGSLETQYF. Written as DNA, the CDR3 is TGTGCCAGCAGCTTGGGCGGGAGCCTGGAGACCCAGTACTTC.

This clonotype is a singleton in its sample. V is TRBV4-2 and J is TRBJ2-7, with D perhaps matching TRBD1 or TRBD2 (5 bases each). This CDR3 contains 15 residues. Germline V CDR1 and CDR2: LGHNA, YNFKEQ. The ends were cut back, 1 base at V and 3 bases at J, with 13 bases in the middle. The CDR3 is CASSQGGERGYEQYF. The CDR3 nucleotides are TGTGCCAGCAGCCAAGGTGGGGAGAGGGGCTACGAGCAGTACTTC.

The rearrangement joins TRBV27 to TRBJ2-1; TRBD2 aligns across 9 bases. Near its end, the DNA agrees better with TRBJ2-7, so the J call may be wrong. CDR1 and CDR2 from the germline V gene are MNHEY and SMNVEV (reference sequence). CDR3 length: 16 residues. CDR3 amino acids: CASSTSLAGVYNEQYF. The CDR3 nucleotides read TGTGCCAGCAGTACCTCCTTAGCGGGAGTTTACAATGAGCAGTACTTC.

The V call is TRBV7-2, the J call TRBJ2-5; tentative D call: TRBD1 (5 bases). This CDR3 spans 12 amino acids. The germline V gene encodes CDR1 SGHTA and CDR2 FQGNSA. Deletions cut 7 bases from V and 5 bases from J, with 11 bases between. CDR3 bases: TGTGCCAGCAACCAACCAGGGGAGACCCAGTACTTC. Translation: CASNQPGETQYF.

This clonotype was seen a few times. This chain uses TRBV7-3 with TRBJ2-3; 10 nucleotides agree with TRBD1. The CDR3 length is 15 residues. V trimming: 5 bases; J trimming: 3 bases; junction bases outside the gene matches: 5. The germline CDR1 and CDR2 sequences are SGHTA and FQGTGA. CDR3 amino acids: CASSNRDRGTDTQYF. The DNA of the CDR3 is TGTGCCAGCAGCAATCGGGACAGGGGAACAGATACGCAGTATTTT.

The rearrangement links TRBV5-8 to TRBJ2-5, with D uncertain. This CDR3 region has 12 residues. Germline V gene lookup returns CDR1 SGHTS and CDR2 YDEGEE. Trimming left V 3 bases short and J 3 bases short, with 6 bases between. The CDR3, as DNA: TGTGCCAGCAGCTCTTTTAAAGAGACCCAGTACTTC. Translation gives CASSSFKETQYF. Supplemented by reference TRBV5-8 and TRBJ2-5, the full variable domain reads EAGVTQSPTHLIKTRGQQATLRCSPISGHTSVYWYQQALGLGLQFLLWYDEGEERNRGNFPPRFSGRQFPNYSSELNVNALELEDSALYLCASSSFKETQYFGPGTRLLVL.

This clonotype was observed a few times. V and J are TRBV20-1 and TRBJ1-2; D remains unclear. V lost 0 bases and J 4 bases, leaving 12 bases between the germline ends. The CDR3 length is 14 residues. Germline V gene sequence: CDR1 DFQATT, CDR2 SNEGSKA (reference sequence). The CDR3 DNA sequence: TGCAGTGCTAGAGATCTCGTAGGGTTCTATGGCTACACCTTC. Translating gives CSARDLVGFYGYTF.

The chain joins TRBV21-1 to TRBJ2-7; the table gives TRBD1 as D, unverified against the DNA. TRBV21-1 has pseudogene status. The CDR3 sequence is 18 residues long. CDR3 amino acids: CASSNLTKAGTGEYEQYF. Written as DNA, the CDR3 is TGTGCCAGCAGCAACCTTACTAAGGCGGGGACAGGGGAGTACGAGCAGTACTTC.

The gene calls are TRBV5-1 and TRBJ2-3; 7 positions agree with TRBD1. This CDR3 has 15 residues. Germline assignment: CDR1 SGHRS and CDR2 YFSETQ. The V segment lost 4 bases and the J segment 0 bases; nucleotides outside the gene matches: 5. The CDR3 nucleotides are TGCGCCAGCAGCATGACAGGGTCAAGCACAGATACGCAGTATTTT. It specifies CASSMTGSSTDTQYF.

The rearrangement links TRBV30 to TRBJ2-7; 7 bases fit TRBD1. Germline CDR1 is GTSNPN and CDR2 is SVGIG (reference sequence). After removal of 3 bases from V and 4 bases from J, the junction contained 6 bases not matched to a gene. CDR3 length: 13 residues. The chain's CDR3 is CAWSRQGLYEQYF. The DNA for the CDR3 is TGTGCCTGGAGCCGACAGGGATTATACGAGCAGTACTTC.

This clonotype was found a few times. The chain recombines TRBV4-2 with TRBJ2-7, with no clear D. Germline CDR1 and CDR2: LGHNA and YNFKEQ. This CDR3 comprises 14 residues. V lost 2 bases and J lost 0, with 8 bases in between. The CDR3 spells CASSQIRDSYEQYF. The CDR3 DNA is TGTGCCAGCAGCCAAATCCGTGACTCCTACGAGCAGTACTTC.

Concerning this clonotype itself: At one of its ends the junction is not consistent with the germline gene, which may arise from a read error. CDR3 DNA: TGTGCCAGCAGCAAAGACGGGACTAGCGGGAGCGATGAGCAGTTCTTC. It is translated as CASSKDGTSGSDEQFF. This chain links TRBV4-2 with TRBJ2-1; 14 bases fit TRBD2. The germline V gene has CDR1 LGHNA and CDR2 YNFKEQ. This CDR3 region has 16 residues.

The gene calls are TRBV28 and TRBJ1-1; D is unclear. CDR1 MDHEN and CDR2 SYDVKM come from the germline V gene. CDR3 length: 13 residues. V shed 4 bases and J shed 0 bases, with 6 bases lying between them. This CDR3 is CASSSRMNTEAFF. In nucleotides, the CDR3 is TGTGCCAGCAGTTCGAGAATGAACACTGAAGCTTTCTTT.

In its sample, this clonotype was seen many times. The chain combines TRBV9 with TRBJ2-4; D is perhaps TRBD2 (6 bases). Trimming took 0 bases from V and 0 from J, leaving 16 bases between them. From germline, CDR1 is SGDLS and CDR2 YYNGEE. The CDR3 consists of 18 residues. The CDR3 loop is CASSVASAGFKAKNIQYF. Here the CDR3 DNA reads TGTGCCAGCAGCGTAGCCTCCGCGGGGTTTAAAGCCAAAAACATTCAGTACTTC.

The J gene is TRBJ2-3, the V gene TRBV27; a possible D gene is TRBD2 (6 bases). The CDR3 runs 16 residues. CDR1 and CDR2 from the germline V gene are MNHEY and SMNVEV (reference sequence). V was pared by 2 bases and J by 1 base, with 13 bases between. The CDR3 bases are TGTGCCAGCAGTTTAGGAGGGTTGGTGGGCACAGATACGCAGTATTTT. Its protein is CASSLGGLVGTDTQYF.

The genes are TRBV6-5 and TRBJ2-1; 14 bases map to TRBD2. Germline CDR1 and CDR2: MNHEY and SVGAGI. V shed 8 bases, J shed 7 bases, and the junction held 10 bases outside the gene matches. The CDR3 runs 16 residues. The CDR3 coding sequence is TGTGCCAGCCGCCGCGTAAGGACTAGCGGGAGGAATGAGCAGTTCTTC. Translated: CASRRVRTSGRNEQFF.

For the CDR3, the DNA is TGCAGTGCTACGCCTAGCGGGGGAGGTAGGGGTGAGCAGTTCTTC. Its protein is CSATPSGGGRGEQFF. J is TRBJ2-1 and V is TRBV20-1, with TRBD2 identical over 10 bases. This CDR3 spans 15 amino acids. The V gene's germline CDR1 is DFQATT and CDR2 SNEGSKA (reference sequence). Unmatched junction bases numbered 12, after V lost 4 bases and J lost 9 bases.

This clonotype occurred a few times. The gene calls are TRBV12-3 or TRBV12-4 and TRBJ2-7; D possibly matches TRBD1 or TRBD2 (5 bases each). Trimming cost V 3 bases and J 2 bases, with 11 bases left between them. CDR3 length: 14 residues. The CDR3 nucleotides read TGTGCCAGCAGTTTTGGGACGCCGACCTACGAGCAGTACTTC. Protein sequence: CASSFGTPTYEQYF.